This entry lists 7 T cell receptor beta chains sequenced from one sample in a study of blood T cell repertoires in COVID-19. Using immunoSEQ multiplex PCR, the repertoire was profiled, and TCRdb retains in-frame clones only, with some absent. Among approximately 260,000 clones, roughly three quarters were seen once, and the ten largest hold roughly 4.2%. Sequenced sample: peripheral blood. These receptors were collected from a woman between 40 and 55 years old with active or convalescent COVID-19.

There are a few counts of this clone. The gene calls are TRBV7-8 and TRBJ1-1; D gene uncertain. Germline V gene data show CDR1 as SGHVS and CDR2 as FQNEAQ. V was cut by 5 bases and J by 1 base, with 11 bases left in between. There are 14 residues in the CDR3. CDR3 DNA: TGTGCCAGCAGCACCACTTATGGGAACACTGAAGCTTTCTTT. Its protein product is CASSTTYGNTEAFF.

Many counts were recorded for this clone. The rearrangement uses TRBV7-3 and TRBJ2-3, with TRBD2 identical over 10 bases. The length of the CDR3 is 15 residues. CDR1 is SGHTA, CDR2 FQGTGA, per germline. The V gene end was trimmed by 5 bases and the J gene end by 0 bases; junction bases not matched to a gene: 2. The CDR3, as DNA: TGTGCCAGCAGCGTGGGACTAGCGAGCACAGATACGCAGTATTTT. This translates into CASSVGLASTDTQYF.

The chain joins TRBV5-4 to TRBJ2-5, with 11 nucleotides matching TRBD2. CDR1 and CDR2 (germline): SGHNT, YYREEE (reference sequence). The trim removed 4 bases at V and 2 bases at J, leaving 4 bases unmatched. This CDR3 is 15 amino acids long. CDR3 DNA: TGTGCCAGCAGCCCCGGGACTAGCGGACAAGAGACCCAGTACTTC. Protein sequence: CASSPGTSGQETQYF. The whole variable domain, remainder taken from reference TRBV5-4 and TRBJ2-5, is ETGVTQSPTHLIKTRGQQVTLRCSSQSGHNTVSWYQQALGQGPQFIFQYYREEENGRGNFPPRFSGLQFPNYSSELNVNALELDDSALYLCASSPGTSGQETQYFGPGTRLLVL.

The V and J genes are TRBV5-1 and TRBJ2-5, with D tentatively TRBD1 (5 bases). Trimming stripped 2 bases from V and 3 bases from J, with 11 bases between. The CDR3 spans 14 residues. Looked up from germline, CDR1 is SGHRS and CDR2 is YFSETQ. The CDR3 DNA sequence: TGCGCCAGCAGCTTTCTGGGGCCGGAAGAGACCCAGTACTTC. This sequence encodes CASSFLGPEETQYF.

The chain couples TRBV3-1 (or the pseudogene TRBV3-2) to TRBJ2-5, with a weak D call TRBD2 (7 bases). Trimming took off 4 bases at V and 7 bases at J, with 13 bases between the two ends. Germline loops: CDR1 LGHDT, CDR2 YNNKEL (reference sequence). CDR3 length: 13 residues. As DNA, the CDR3 is TGTGCCAGCAGCCTGGGTGGGGGGGCGACCCAGTACTTC. Protein sequence: CASSLGGGATQYF.

The chain couples TRBV5-1 to TRBJ1-6; 8 bases agree with TRBD1. Per the germline V gene, CDR1 is SGHRS and CDR2 is YFSETQ. The CDR3 contains 15 residues. Germline trimming cut 4 bases from V and 9 bases from J; bases unmatched to any gene: 9. CDR3 sequence reads: CASSLKTGEASPLHF. DNA for the CDR3: TGCGCCAGCAGCCTGAAGACAGGGGAAGCTTCACCCCTCCACTTT.

The chain carries TRBV6-6 and TRBJ1-3, with 7 nucleotides matching TRBD1. Germline CDR1 is MNHNY and CDR2 is SVGAGI (reference sequence). The length of the CDR3 is 16 residues. Unmatched junction bases numbered 4, after V lost 2 bases and J lost 0 bases. The CDR3 DNA reads TGTGCCAGCAGTTACGACAGGGCCTCCTCTGGAAACACCATATATTTT. Amino acids: CASSYDRASSGNTIYF.